This TCR beta chain was recorded in a study of regulatory T cells. Points from the study as a whole: Hydrophobic residues at CDR3 positions 6 and 7 were enriched in conventional CD4+ T cells of CD3G-deficient patients.

Patients aged 2 to 39 years had fewer naive T cells. This clone was observed a single time. Its antigen is unknown. CDR3 length: 13 amino acids. Germline values: CDR1 MRHNA, CDR2 SNTAGT. With 4 bases removed from V and 2 bases from J, the gap between germline ends came to 7 bases. The PCR used 52 TRBV and 13 TRBJ primers. Sequencing used immunoSEQ multiplex PCR; TCRdb keeps in-frame clones, though not all of them. The sample includes around 32,000 clones, roughly 92% of them seen just once. This chain links TRBV6-4 with TRBJ2-3; D ambiguous. What was sequenced was conventional CD4+ T cells sorted from blood. The clonotype was recovered from a person aged 18 to 29 with CD3G deficiency. The CDR3 reads CASSAQYTDTQYF. DNA for the CDR3: TGTGCCAGCAGTGCCCAATACACAGATACGCAGTATTTT.